The next 25 T cell receptor beta chains were all read from a single sample in a study of blood T cell repertoires in COVID-19. Profiled with immunoSEQ multiplex PCR; TCRdb holds only in-frame clones, not every one. Seen here are roughly 180,000 clones, about 85% observed once, and the top ten hold roughly 6.2%. The sample consisted of PBMCs or T cells enriched from blood (not recorded which). These receptor sequences come from a man aged 35-49 years who had recovered from COVID-19.

The chain joins TRBV7-8 to TRBJ1-6; 7 bases are a match to TRBD1. The junction had 16 bases not matched to a gene; V was cut back by 4 bases and J by 10 bases. CDR3 length equals 17 residues. Germline V gene data show CDR1 as SGHVS and CDR2 as FQNEAQ. The CDR3 region has the DNA TGTGCCAGCAGCTGGGAATTAACAGGGGCCCTCCGGTCACCCCTCCACTTT. As protein: CASSWELTGALRSPLHF.

The rearrangement uses TRBV24-1 and TRBJ2-1; D is unresolved. Germline CDR1 and CDR2: KGHDR and SFDVKD. Trimming took 4 bases from V and 0 from J, leaving 12 bases between them. The CDR3 runs to 16 residues. As DNA, the CDR3 is TGTGCCACCAGTGAGCGTAGTATTCGCTCCTACAATGAGCAGTTCTTC. Translation gives CATSERSIRSYNEQFF.

The chain links TRBV2 to TRBJ2-6; TRBD1 agrees at 8 bases. The germline V gene encodes CDR1 SNHLY and CDR2 FYNNEI. Trimming removed 4 bases from V and 0 bases from J; junction bases left unmatched: 5. The length of the CDR3 is 17 residues. As DNA, the CDR3 is TGTGCCAGCAGTGGTGGGACAGGCCACTCTGGGGCCAACGTCCTGACTTTC. Its translation: CASSGGTGHSGANVLTF.

V and J are TRBV7-8 and TRBJ1-3; D possibly corresponds to TRBD1 (5 bases). The length of the CDR3 is 14 residues. Germline values: CDR1 SGHVS, CDR2 FQNEAQ. V was cut by 6 bases and J by 2 bases, with 11 bases left in between. CDR3: CASRQGRTGNTIYF. In DNA, the CDR3 is TGTGCCAGCAGGCAGGGCCGCACTGGAAACACCATATATTTT.

V usage is TRBV6-1 and J usage is TRBJ2-2, with a weak D call TRBD2 (5 bases). This CDR3 comprises 15 residues. Deletions cut 3 bases from V and 7 bases from J, with 15 bases between. The germline CDR1 and CDR2 sequences are MNHNS and SASEGT. The CDR3, as DNA: TGTGCCAGCAGTGATGCGAGGGCCAGAGTCGGGGAGCTGTTTTTT. This translates into CASSDARARVGELFF.

A single count supports this clone. V gene TRBV28 combines with J gene TRBJ1-5, with unresolved D. In germline, CDR1 is MDHEN, CDR2 SYDVKM. The CDR3 covers 13 residues. V lost 6 bases, J lost 2 bases, and 8 bases lay in between. CDR3 in DNA: TGTGCCAGCAGCCATGCGGGCAATCAGCCCCAGCATTTT. Residues: CASSHAGNQPQHF.

The chain uses TRBV15 and TRBJ2-1; 8 bases fit TRBD2. CDR1 is LNHNV, CDR2 YYDKDF, per germline (reference sequence). The CDR3 extends over 17 amino acids. Germline trimming cut 5 bases from V and 0 bases from J; bases unmatched to any gene: 9. The CDR3 spells CATSGLSGRCSYNEQFF. Written as DNA, the CDR3 is TGTGCCACCAGCGGCCTGAGCGGGAGATGCTCCTACAATGAGCAGTTCTTC.

The CDR3 DNA reads as TGCGCCAGCAGCTTGGGTGGCTCCGGGGCAGATACGCAGTATTTT. Its protein is CASSLGGSGADTQYF. V gene TRBV5-1 combines with J gene TRBJ2-3; possible D gene TRBD2, 5 bases. The CDR3 is 15 amino acids. Germline V gives CDR1 SGHRS, CDR2 YFSETQ. Trimming took off 0 bases at V and 4 bases at J, with 12 bases between the two ends.

This clone turned up a few times. The genes are TRBV19 and TRBJ1-1; 9 bases are shared with TRBD1. Germline loops: CDR1 LNHDA, CDR2 SQIVND (reference sequence). V lost 5 bases and J lost 0; bases outside the gene matches: 10. The CDR3 runs 17 residues. The CDR3 DNA follows: TGTGCCAGTAGTCTACAGGGGGCGCGTAGTATGAACACTGAAGCTTTCTTT. This encodes CASSLQGARSMNTEAFF.

The rearrangement links TRBV19 to TRBJ1-1, with 8 bases aligning to TRBD1. This CDR3 is built from 15 residues. The V segment lost 3 bases and the J segment 3 bases; nucleotides outside the gene matches: 6. The V gene's germline CDR1 is LNHDA and CDR2 SQIVND (reference sequence). The CDR3 protein is CASSILGQGYTEAFF. Written as DNA, the CDR3 is TGTGCCAGTAGTATTTTAGGACAGGGTTACACTGAAGCTTTCTTT. The full variable domain, completed using reference TRBV19 and TRBJ1-1, is DGGITQSPKYLFRKEGQNVTLSCEQNLNHDAMYWYRQDPGQGLRLIYYSQIVNDFQKGDIAEGYSVSREKKESFPLTVTSAQKNPTAFYLCASSILGQGYTEAFFGQGTRLTVV.

This clone occurred a few times. CDR3 residues: CASSPTGPYGYTF. In DNA form, the CDR3 reads TGTGCCAGCAGCCCGACAGGCCCCTATGGCTACACCTTC. The rearrangement links TRBV7-9 to TRBJ1-2, with D perhaps TRBD1 (6 bases). Deletions cut 5 bases from V and 4 bases from J, with 11 bases between. Looked up from germline, CDR1 is SEHNR and CDR2 is FQNEAQ (reference sequence). The length of the CDR3 is 13 residues.

The chain recombines TRBV11-2 with TRBJ1-4; a weak D match, TRBD1 (5 bases). CDR1 and CDR2 from the germline V gene are SGHAT and FQNNGV. V was trimmed by 3 bases and J by 10 bases, leaving 15 bases between them. This CDR3 is built from 14 residues. Here the CDR3 DNA reads TGTGCCAGCAGCTTTCCACAGGACACTCTAAAACTGTTTTTT. Translation: CASSFPQDTLKLFF.

V and J are TRBV5-1 and TRBJ2-2; 9 nucleotides align to TRBD1. The CDR3 is 16 amino acids. The germline CDR1 and CDR2 sequences are SGHRS and YFSETQ. The J segment lost 3 bases and the V segment lost 3 bases, leaving 6 bases of the junction unmatched. The chain's CDR3 is CASSSGQGFDTGELFF. DNA for the CDR3: TGCGCCAGCAGCTCGGGACAGGGCTTCGACACCGGGGAGCTGTTTTTT.

V usage is TRBV6-5 and J usage is TRBJ1-2; D remains unclear. Trimming stripped 6 bases from V and 0 bases from J, with 11 bases between. CDR3 length equals 14 residues. Germline assignment: CDR1 MNHEY and CDR2 SVGAGI. Here the CDR3 DNA reads TGTGCCAGCAGGTCCGCAGTCTCTAACTATGGCTACACCTTC. This encodes CASRSAVSNYGYTF.

The rearrangement links TRBV28 to TRBJ1-2; 10 bases map to TRBD1. Germline V lookup: CDR1 MDHEN, CDR2 SYDVKM. J was trimmed by 0 bases and V by 7 bases; bases with no gene match: 11. The CDR3 length is 17 residues. CDR3 loop: CASTVGDRGLANYGYTF. CDR3 bases: TGTGCCAGCACCGTCGGGGACAGGGGCTTAGCTAACTATGGCTACACCTTC.

The chain links TRBV5-4 to TRBJ1-1; D is uncertain. The germline V gene has CDR1 SGHNT and CDR2 YYREEE (reference sequence). The CDR3 extends over 12 amino acids. Trimming stripped 0 bases from V and 5 bases from J, with 5 bases between. The CDR3 DNA reads TGTGCCAGCAGCTTGGAGCGGACTGAAGCTTTCTTT. Amino acid sequence: CASSLERTEAFF.

The count of this clone is one. V usage is TRBV30 and J usage is TRBJ1-3; TRBD1 matches at 12 bases. V lost 3 bases to trimming and J lost 3 bases; unmatched junction nucleotides: 3. The CDR3 has 15 amino acids. In germline, CDR1 is GTSNPN, CDR2 SVGIG (reference sequence). CDR3 in DNA: TGTGCCTGGAGAGGGACAGGGGGCGGTGGAAACACCATATATTTT. This gives the protein CAWRGTGGGGNTIYF.

The chain has TRBV18 and TRBJ2-4; a weak D match, TRBD2 (6 bases). The CDR3 sequence is 20 residues long. Per germline, CDR1 KGHSH and CDR2 LQKENI. Trimming shortened V by 0 bases and J by 6 bases, and 27 bases separated the two germline ends. CDR3 sequence (DNA): TGTGCCAGCTCACCACCCAGCACTTTGTCGGGACTCCAACCCGGAAACATTCAGTACTTC. It encodes CASSPPSTLSGLQPGNIQYF.

The rearrangement links TRBV12-3 or TRBV12-4 to TRBJ1-5; D remains unclear. The ends were cut back, 5 bases at V and 5 bases at J, with 7 bases in the middle. There are 12 residues in the CDR3. The CDR3 here is CASSRSYQPQHF. The CDR3 DNA follows: TGTGCCAGCAGTCGGTCCTATCAGCCCCAGCATTTT.

V gene TRBV19 combines with J gene TRBJ2-7, with 9 bases aligning to TRBD1. Germline values: CDR1 LNHDA, CDR2 SQIVND (reference sequence). After removal of 5 bases from V and 3 bases from J, the junction contained 8 bases not matched to a gene. The CDR3 sequence is 15 residues long. The CDR3 region is CASSGGQGELYEQYF. The CDR3 region has the DNA TGTGCCAGTAGTGGGGGACAGGGAGAACTCTACGAGCAGTACTTC.

The chain is built from TRBV7-3 and TRBJ2-7; possibly TRBD2 for D (5 bases). The CDR3 runs 13 residues. In germline, CDR1 is SGHTA, CDR2 FQGTGA. The V gene lost 2 bases and the J gene lost 3 bases, with 8 bases spanning the gap. The CDR3 loop is CASSLGESYEQYF. DNA of the CDR3: TGTGCCAGCAGCTTAGGGGAGAGCTACGAGCAGTACTTC.

V gene TRBV10-1 combines with J gene TRBJ2-5; 10 bases map to TRBD2. The germline gives CDR1 WNHNN, CDR2 SYGVQD (reference sequence). The J segment lost 7 bases and the V segment lost 3 bases, leaving 5 bases of the junction unmatched. This CDR3 is built from 14 residues. CDR3 in amino acids: CASSDLAGAGTQYF. In DNA, the CDR3 is TGCGCCAGCAGTGACCTAGCGGGAGCAGGGACCCAGTACTTC.

This clone was seen just once. The J gene is TRBJ1-6, the V gene TRBV28, with unresolved D. Looked up from germline, CDR1 is MDHEN and CDR2 is SYDVKM. Trimming pared 6 bases from V and 10 bases from J, leaving 19 bases between. This CDR3 is 15 amino acids long. The CDR3 sequence: CASRPQSIRHSPLHF. Here the CDR3 DNA reads TGTGCCAGCAGGCCACAATCAATTCGCCACTCACCCCTCCACTTT.

The CDR3 DNA reads as TGTGCCAGCAGGAATTCCGGGACACCAACGGGGGAGCAGTTCTTC. Protein product: CASRNSGTPTGEQFF. The chain employs TRBV6-5 and TRBJ2-1, with a possible D match to TRBD1 (6 bases). Trimming stripped 6 bases from V and 10 bases from J, with 22 bases between. Germline loops: CDR1 MNHEY, CDR2 SVGAGI. The CDR3 is 15 residues long.

A few counts support this clone. The V call is TRBV11-2, the J call TRBJ1-2, with a possible D match to TRBD1 (5 bases). Trimming shortened V by 1 base and J by 1 base, and 10 bases separated the two germline ends. This CDR3 has 15 residues. Germline CDR1 is SGHAT and CDR2 is FQNNGV. CDR3 DNA sequence: TGTGCCAGCAGCTTAGCAGGGACTCTTAACTATGGCTACACCTTC. Translated: CASSLAGTLNYGYTF.